Listed here are 17 T cell receptor beta chains from one sample, sequenced in a study of blood T cell repertoires in COVID-19. Clones were read by immunoSEQ multiplex PCR, and TCRdb kept only the in-frame ones, dropping some. Of around 42,000 clones in the sample, roughly 84% were seen once. The sequencing sample was made of peripheral blood. The receptors here all came from a woman aged 70-85 years in a cohort sampled during active COVID-19.

The CDR3: CASSDPGRGFSYGYTF. CDR3 DNA sequence: TGTGCCAGCAGCGATCCGGGCAGGGGTTTCTCCTATGGCTACACCTTC. The rearrangement joins TRBV6-2 or TRBV6-3 to TRBJ1-2, with a weak D call TRBD1 (6 bases). Germline V gene lookup returns CDR1 MNHEY and CDR2 SVGEGT. Trimming pared 6 bases from V and 4 bases from J, leaving 21 bases between. CDR3 length: 16 residues.

The chain has TRBV5-1 and TRBJ2-7; 9 nucleotides match TRBD1. The CDR3 has 16 residues. Germline loops: CDR1 SGHRS, CDR2 YFSETQ. The J segment lost 5 bases and the V segment lost 2 bases, leaving 11 bases of the junction unmatched. Written as DNA, the CDR3 is TGCGCCAGCAGCTTAAGGGTTGGACAGGGGAGGAACGAGCAGTACTTC. Protein sequence: CASSLRVGQGRNEQYF.

This clone has only a few counts. The V gene is TRBV4-1, the J gene TRBJ1-5; 8 bases line up with TRBD1. The CDR3 loop spans 17 amino acids. Germline V gives CDR1 MGHRA, CDR2 YSYEKL. V was pared by 0 bases and J by 3 bases, with 7 bases of the junction left unmatched. The CDR3 DNA reads TGCGCCAGCAGCCAAGAGCCGCCAGGGGGCGTCAATCAGCCCCAGCATTTT. As protein: CASSQEPPGGVNQPQHF.

This clone showed up just once. V is TRBV29-1 and J is TRBJ2-3, with 9 bases that match TRBD2. The CDR3 has 16 amino acids. Germline V lookup: CDR1 SQVTM, CDR2 ANQGSEA. J lost 2 bases, V lost 3 bases, and 9 bases had no gene match. In nucleotides, the CDR3 is TGCAGCGTTGATAGTCCGCCTAGCGGGGACACAGATACGCAGTATTTT. Encoded protein: CSVDSPPSGDTDTQYF.

The gene calls are TRBV5-1 and TRBJ2-3, with 7 bases lining up with TRBD2. Germline CDR1 and CDR2: SGHRS and YFSETQ. V shed 4 bases, J shed 3 bases, and the junction held 11 bases outside the gene matches. The CDR3 has 16 residues. CDR3 coding DNA: TGCGCCAGCAGCCCTTTCCTAGCGGATGGTACAGATACGCAGTATTTT. It yields the protein CASSPFLADGTDTQYF. The full variable domain, in which reference TRBV5-1 and TRBJ2-3 provide the parts outside the CDR3, is KAGVTQTPRYLIKTRGQQVTLSCSPISGHRSVSWYQQTPGQGLQFLFEYFSETQRNKGNFPGRFSGRQFSNSRSEMNVSTLELGDSALYLCASSPFLADGTDTQYFGPGTRLTVL.

CDR3 protein: CASSLEADSGNTIYF. The DNA for the CDR3 is TGCGCCAGCAGCTTGGAGGCGGACTCTGGAAACACCATATATTTT. The chain carries TRBV5-1 and TRBJ1-3; D gene ambiguous. Germline CDR1 and CDR2: SGHRS and YFSETQ. CDR3 length: 15 residues. Trimming pared 0 bases from V and 0 bases from J, leaving 7 bases between. The full variable domain, with the rest looked up from reference TRBV5-1 and TRBJ1-3, is KAGVTQTPRYLIKTRGQQVTLSCSPISGHRSVSWYQQTPGQGLQFLFEYFSETQRNKGNFPGRFSGRQFSNSRSEMNVSTLELGDSALYLCASSLEADSGNTIYFGEGSWLTVV.

CDR3 DNA: TGTGCCAGTAGTAAGGGACAGGTGATCACAGATACGCAGTATTTT. This gives the protein CASSKGQVITDTQYF. The V and J genes are TRBV19 and TRBJ2-3, with 8 bases lining up with TRBD1. Per germline, CDR1 LNHDA and CDR2 SQIVND (reference sequence). The length of the CDR3 is 15 residues. J gave up 2 bases and V 4 bases, and 5 bases lay outside the gene matches.

This clone was counted a few times. The chain carries TRBV30 and TRBJ1-6; D unresolved. This CDR3 comprises 15 residues. Germline-derived CDR1 and CDR2 are GTSNPN and SVGIG (reference sequence). Trimming removed 1 base from V and 4 bases from J, with 11 bases in between. CDR3 protein: CAWSAEGLYNSPLHF. The CDR3, as DNA: TGTGCCTGGAGTGCAGAGGGCCTGTATAATTCACCCCTCCACTTT.

The genes are TRBV11-3 and TRBJ2-1, with 11 nucleotides matching TRBD1. With V trimmed by 5 bases and J by 4 bases, 7 bases remained unmatched. There are 16 residues in the CDR3. The germline V gene has CDR1 SGHNT and CDR2 YENEEA. The DNA of the CDR3 is TGTGCCAGCAGCCGTGGCGGGACAGGGGGGTACAATGAGCAGTTCTTC. It translates to CASSRGGTGGYNEQFF.

V is TRBV9 and J is TRBJ1-3; TRBD1 might be the D (5 bases). The CDR3 sequence is 14 residues long. The germline CDR1 and CDR2 sequences are SGDLS and YYNGEE. Trimming cost V 7 bases and J 9 bases, with 20 bases left between them. The CDR3 is CASSEGSMTATIYF. For the CDR3, the DNA is TGTGCCAGCTCCGAAGGGTCGATGACAGCCACCATATATTTT.

The chain is built from TRBV7-9 and TRBJ2-7, with 7 bases lining up with TRBD2. The CDR3 runs to 16 residues. The V gene's germline CDR1 is SEHNR and CDR2 FQNEAQ (reference sequence). The V segment lost 7 bases and the J segment 4 bases; nucleotides outside the gene matches: 16. The CDR3 DNA is TGTGCCAGCACCAACAGTTTAGTGTCTAGCGGATACGAGCAGTACTTC. Its protein is CASTNSLVSSGYEQYF.

The chain couples TRBV5-4 to TRBJ1-2; tentative D call: TRBD1 (5 bases). Germline lookup yields CDR1 SGHNT and CDR2 YYREEE (reference sequence). CDR3 length: 15 residues. Trimming removed 4 bases at V and 2 bases at J, with 15 bases between. For the CDR3, the DNA is TGTGCCAGCAGCCCTTCGGGGGTCGCCAACTATGGCTACACCTTC. It encodes CASSPSGVANYGYTF.

The gene calls are TRBV2 and TRBJ1-1, with D perhaps matching TRBD1 (5 bases). Trimming shortened V by 4 bases and J by 8 bases, and 8 bases separated the two germline ends. The CDR3 is made up of 11 amino acids. Germline lookup yields CDR1 SNHLY and CDR2 FYNNEI. The CDR3 loop reads CASSGDSEAFF. In DNA, the CDR3 is TGTGCCAGCAGTGGTGACAGCGAAGCTTTCTTT.

This rearrangement joins TRBV5-1 to TRBJ1-1, with D possibly being TRBD1 (6 bases). CDR3 length equals 14 residues. Germline V gene sequence: CDR1 SGHRS, CDR2 YFSETQ. V was shortened by 2 bases and J by 0 bases, with 8 bases between the two germline ends. The CDR3 spells CASSFAGVNTEAFF. CDR3 DNA sequence: TGCGCCAGCAGCTTCGCAGGGGTGAACACTGAAGCTTTCTTT.

V and J are TRBV7-9 and TRBJ2-1; 13 bases are shared with TRBD2. Germline V lookup: CDR1 SEHNR, CDR2 FQNEAQ (reference sequence). V trimming: 5 bases; J trimming: 7 bases; junction bases outside the gene matches: 5. CDR3 length equals 15 residues. In DNA form, the CDR3 reads TGTGCCAGCAGCCCAGGACTAGCGGGAGTGAATGAGCAGTTCTTC. Its translation is CASSPGLAGVNEQFF.

V usage is TRBV18 and J usage is TRBJ1-5; TRBD1 is a possible D gene (5 bases). Trimming removed 2 bases from V and 0 bases from J, with 11 bases in between. The CDR3 loop spans 16 amino acids. CDR1 KGHSH and CDR2 LQKENI come from the germline V gene. The CDR3 coding sequence is TGTGCCAGCTCACCATTCCCGACAGATAGCAATCAGCCCCAGCATTTT. Residues: CASSPFPTDSNQPQHF.

The chain is built from TRBV19 and TRBJ2-5; 7 bases agree with TRBD1. Per the germline V gene, CDR1 is LNHDA and CDR2 is SQIVND (reference sequence). V was clipped by 5 bases and J by 3 bases; unmatched bases: 12. This CDR3 is 16 amino acids long. CDR3 sequence: CASSQRRWQGEETQYF. In DNA form, the CDR3 reads TGTGCCAGTAGTCAGCGGCGGTGGCAGGGGGAAGAGACCCAGTACTTC.